These T cell receptor beta chains were read from a single sample in a study of CD8 T cells in ankylosing spondylitis. From the 5' RACE reads, TCRdb called clonotypes with MiXCR, one entry per CDR3 protein. Found here are 300,000 to 350,000 distinct CDR3 sequences, 11% of them singletons; the top ten hold more than 7%. The sequencing sample was made of blood, either unsorted or a sorted T cell fraction (not recorded which). Receptors were obtained from a female donor with ankylosing spondylitis or in good health (not recorded which). Both conserved end residues are part of each CDR3.

V	J	CDR3
TRBV20-1	TRBJ1-2	CSARDHAAGTIYGYTF
TRBV20-1	TRBJ1-5	CSARDQGGPQPQHF
TRBV18	TRBJ2-2	CASSPASNTGELFF
TRBV5-1	TRBJ1-4	CASSIRSATNEKLFF
TRBV9	TRBJ2-7	CASGKDVGEQYF
TRBV20-1	TRBJ2-1	CSARDSSGGAKYNEQFF
TRBV3-1	TRBJ2-2	CASSQDGWRGGRTGELFF
TRBV7-2	TRBJ2-3	CASSLAYTDTQYF
TRBV5-5	TRBJ2-3	CASSLAQGGLTDTQYF
TRBV12-3/TRBV12-4	TRBJ1-1	CATWPSPLEAFF
TRBV9	TRBJ2-6	CASSPPTGRDHNVLTF
TRBV6-2/TRBV6-3	TRBJ2-3	CASSSAGARTDTQYF
TRBV5-1	TRBJ1-5	CASVYPGQPQHF